The 16 T cell receptor beta chains given below trace back to one sample, sequenced in a study of blood T cell repertoires in COVID-19. The table came from immunoSEQ multiplex PCR; TCRdb's copy has only in-frame clones and leaves some out. The sample contains fewer than 350,000 clones, around nine tenths of which appear only once. Sequencing was carried out using PBMCs or T cells enriched from blood (not recorded which). These receptors were taken from a woman aged 60 to 75 in a cohort exposed to, infected with or recovered from COVID-19 (not recorded which).

The rearrangement joins TRBV18 to TRBJ1-1; D uncertain. The CDR3 is made up of 14 amino acids. Trimming pared 5 bases from V and 1 base from J, leaving 11 bases between. Germline V CDR1 and CDR2: KGHSH, LQKENI. The CDR3 bases are TGTGCCAGCTCAAGGGCGGGGAGGAACACTGAAGCTTTCTTT. It yields the protein CASSRAGRNTEAFF.

The J gene is TRBJ2-1, the V gene TRBV7-9; 13 bases are a match to TRBD2. Germline-derived CDR1 and CDR2 are SEHNR and FQNEAQ (reference sequence). Trimming cost V 6 bases and J 13 bases; bases outside gene matches: 9. The length of the CDR3 is 14 residues. The DNA of the CDR3 is TGTGCCAGCAGTACCCCGGGACTAGCGGGATTTCAGTTCTTC. Translated, it gives CASSTPGLAGFQFF.

The rearrangement uses TRBV6-1 and TRBJ2-5; no clear D. This CDR3 contains 15 residues. CDR1 is MNHNS and CDR2 is SASEGT in the germline V gene. Trimming shortened V by 2 bases and J by 1 base, and 11 bases separated the two germline ends. The CDR3 DNA is TGTGCCAGCAGTGAATGGAGAGGAGTCCAAGAGACCCAGTACTTC. It specifies CASSEWRGVQETQYF.

The chain has TRBV28 and TRBJ2-1, with 11 bases that match TRBD1. This CDR3 has 16 amino acids. CDR1 is MDHEN, CDR2 SYDVKM, per germline. V lost 4 bases to trimming and J lost 4 bases; unmatched junction nucleotides: 6. The CDR3 coding sequence is TGTGCCAGCAGTTCCCGGACAGGGGGCCTTTACAATGAGCAGTTCTTC. The encoded protein is CASSSRTGGLYNEQFF.

V gene TRBV6-2 or TRBV6-3 combines with J gene TRBJ2-2; possible D gene TRBD1, 7 bases. CDR1 and CDR2 (germline): MNHEY, SVGEGT. The CDR3 contains 17 residues. V was pared by 2 bases and J by 6 bases, with 19 bases between. For the CDR3, the DNA is TGTGCCAGCAGTTACCTAGCGACAGGGTTGGTCCCCGGGGAGCTGTTTTTT. Residues: CASSYLATGLVPGELFF.

In DNA form, the CDR3 reads TGTGCCAGCAGTGAATACGGACAGTTCTATGGCTACACCTTC. Translation gives CASSEYGQFYGYTF. V and J are TRBV27 and TRBJ1-2; D is perhaps TRBD1 (6 bases). The V gene's germline CDR1 is MNHEY and CDR2 SMNVEV (reference sequence). The CDR3 totals 14 residues. The V gene lost 5 bases and the J gene lost 4 bases, with 14 bases spanning the gap.

The V gene is TRBV3-1 (or the pseudogene TRBV3-2), the J gene TRBJ1-4; D call uncertain. Trimming removed 0 bases at V and 0 bases at J, with 11 bases between. Germline lookup yields CDR1 LGHDT and CDR2 YNNKEL (reference sequence). This CDR3 has 17 residues. CDR3: CASSQDLTVATNEKLFF. CDR3 in DNA: TGTGCCAGCAGCCAAGATCTAACAGTTGCAACTAATGAAAAACTGTTTTTT.

The rearrangement uses TRBV3-1 (or the pseudogene TRBV3-2) and TRBJ2-2, with 11 bases that match TRBD2. The V segment lost 1 base and the J segment 7 bases; nucleotides outside the gene matches: 5. CDR1 and CDR2 (germline): LGHDT, YNNKEL (reference sequence). The CDR3 extends over 16 amino acids. Written as DNA, the CDR3 is TGTGCCAGCAGCCAAGGACTAGCGGGGAGCGTCGGGGAGCTGTTTTTT. This sequence encodes CASSQGLAGSVGELFF.

This rearrangement joins TRBV6-6 to TRBJ2-5, with 8 nucleotides matching TRBD1. V gave up 2 bases and J gave up 5 bases; unmatched junction bases: 4. Germline-derived CDR1 and CDR2 are MNHNY and SVGAGI (reference sequence). CDR3 size: 14 residues. DNA of the CDR3: TGTGCCAGCAGTTACGTGACAGGGGTTGAGACCCAGTACTTC. Encoded protein: CASSYVTGVETQYF.

The V gene is TRBV7-2, the J gene TRBJ1-6; 9 bases agree with TRBD1. The V and J ends lost 1 base and 9 bases, in that order; junction bases with no gene match: 4. The germline gives CDR1 SGHTA, CDR2 FQGNSA. The CDR3 is 15 residues long. The CDR3 loop reads CASSLGDRASSPLHF. The CDR3 bases are TGTGCCAGCAGCTTAGGGGACAGGGCAAGTTCACCCCTCCACTTT.

The chain joins TRBV5-5 to TRBJ2-7, with 10 nucleotides matching TRBD1. CDR3 length: 14 residues. V shed 4 bases, J shed 2 bases, and the junction held 3 bases outside the gene matches. The germline V gene has CDR1 SGHKS and CDR2 YYEKEE (reference sequence). The CDR3 here is CASSLGQGPYEQYF. The DNA of the CDR3 is TGTGCCAGCAGCCTGGGACAGGGGCCCTACGAGCAGTACTTC. The full variable domain, with the rest looked up from reference TRBV5-5 and TRBJ2-7, is DAGVTQSPTHLIKTRGQQVTLRCSPISGHKSVSWYQQVLGQGPQFIFQYYEKEERGRGNFPDRFSARQFPNYSSELNVNALLLGDSALYLCASSLGQGPYEQYFGPGTRLTVT.

Here the CDR3 DNA reads TGTGCCAGCAGCTTTTTAGCGGTATTTAGCACAGATACGCAGTATTTT. This sequence encodes CASSFLAVFSTDTQYF. The V gene is TRBV7-2, the J gene TRBJ2-3; tentatively, D is TRBD2 (6 bases). The length of the CDR3 is 16 residues. Germline CDR1 reads SGHTA; CDR2 reads FQGNSA. V gave up 3 bases and J gave up 0 bases, with 13 bases separating them.

The chain has TRBV6-5 and TRBJ2-3; D unclear. CDR1 is MNHEY, CDR2 SVGAGI, per germline. Trimming removed 4 bases from V and 2 bases from J, with 4 bases in between. The CDR3 covers 12 residues. CDR3 region: CASSSLTDTQYF. The CDR3 DNA sequence: TGTGCCAGCAGTTCCCTCACAGATACGCAGTATTTT.

The rearrangement joins TRBV5-1 to TRBJ2-3, with 10 bases matching TRBD2. CDR3 size: 16 residues. Germline V lookup: CDR1 SGHRS, CDR2 YFSETQ. After removal of 0 bases from V and 1 base from J, the junction contained 2 bases not matched to a gene. Here the CDR3 reads CASSLAGLAGTDTQYF. For the CDR3, the DNA is TGCGCCAGCAGCTTGGCCGGACTAGCGGGCACAGATACGCAGTATTTT.

CDR3: CASSTGTANTGELFF. The CDR3 DNA reads TGTGCCAGTAGTACCGGGACAGCGAACACCGGGGAGCTGTTTTTT. This chain links TRBV19 with TRBJ2-2; 7 bases line up with TRBD1. The CDR3 runs to 15 residues. The germline V gene encodes CDR1 LNHDA and CDR2 SQIVND (reference sequence). V was clipped by 4 bases and J by 0 bases; unmatched bases: 2.

The chain couples TRBV5-1 to TRBJ2-1, with 7 positions matching TRBD1. V gave up 2 bases and J gave up 4 bases; unmatched junction bases: 6. The germline CDR1 and CDR2 sequences are SGHRS and YFSETQ. This CDR3 comprises 15 residues. The DNA for the CDR3 is TGCGCCAGCAGCTTCCAGACAGGGACGTACAATGAGCAGTTCTTC. This codes for CASSFQTGTYNEQFF.